The 7 T cell receptor beta chains presented below share a single source sample, sequenced in a study of chemoradiotherapy in HPV16-positive cancers (dated by TCRdb to 2021 to 2024). Library generation was performed with the immunoSEQ multiplex PCR assay. This is the immuneACCESS table as TCRdb keeps it, with only in-frame sequences that have V and J called. A part of the clones is gone; compared with another copy, unresolved V genes explain less than half, and the rest is unexplained. This sample gives about 32,000 clones in total; about 80% of them show up just once. 3% to 4% of the sample lies in the top ten. The sequencing used blood, collected from a patient who underwent chemoradiotherapy. The source of these receptors is a human donor with HPV-associated anogenital cancer.

This chain's CDR3 is CASISGDTQYF. As DNA, the CDR3 is TGCGCCAGCATTTCCGGAGATACGCAGTATTTT. The chain is built from TRBV5-1 and TRBJ2-3; D uncertain. Per germline, CDR1 SGHRS and CDR2 YFSETQ. The CDR3 loop spans 11 amino acids. Trimming stripped 6 bases from V and 5 bases from J, with 7 bases between.

J is TRBJ2-7 and V is TRBV19, with a possible D match to TRBD1 (6 bases). The germline CDR1 and CDR2 sequences are LNHDA and SQIVND (reference sequence). The CDR3 has 12 amino acids. Trimming shortened V by 9 bases and J by 2 bases, and 11 bases separated the two germline ends. The DNA of the CDR3 is TGTGCCAGCAGCAGGGGTCCCTACGAGCAGTACTTC. It codes for CASSRGPYEQYF.

The rearrangement uses TRBV5-1 and TRBJ1-1; 7 nucleotides match TRBD1. This CDR3 comprises 13 residues. From germline, CDR1 is SGHRS and CDR2 YFSETQ. V was clipped by 4 bases and J by 5 bases; unmatched bases: 5. Here the CDR3 DNA reads TGCGCCAGCAGCGGACCGGGACAGACTGAAGCTTTCTTT. As protein: CASSGPGQTEAFF.

CDR3 bases: TGTGCCAGCGGAAGGGAGTACCGTCAGTACTTC. Its protein product is CASGREYRQYF. V is TRBV6-9 and J is TRBJ2-4; possible D gene TRBD2, 5 bases. Per the germline V gene, CDR1 is MNHGY and CDR2 is SVAAGI. This CDR3 region has 11 residues. The V end was cut by 8 bases, the J end by 12 bases, with 14 bases between.

This sequence joins TRBV27 and TRBJ2-7; 7 nucleotides align to TRBD2. The CDR3 length is 16 residues. The germline V gene encodes CDR1 MNHEY and CDR2 SMNVEV (reference sequence). V shed 2 bases, J shed 3 bases, and the junction held 10 bases outside the gene matches. The CDR3 region has the DNA TGTGCCAGCAGTTTAGGGGGGAGAGGGGAGGGCTACGAGCAGTACTTC. It codes for CASSLGGRGEGYEQYF.

The chain couples TRBV5-6 to TRBJ2-7, with D maybe TRBD1 (6 bases). This CDR3 contains 17 residues. In germline, CDR1 is SGHDT, CDR2 YYEEEE. Trimming left V 0 bases short and J 7 bases short, with 23 bases between. This chain's CDR3 is CASSLAQGSNRLAEQYF. The DNA for the CDR3 is TGTGCCAGCAGCTTGGCCCAGGGGTCGAACCGACTCGCGGAGCAGTACTTC.

The chain carries TRBV4-1 and TRBJ2-7; 9 bases agree with TRBD1. With V trimmed by 0 bases and J by 5 bases, 14 bases remained unmatched. The germline gives CDR1 MGHRA, CDR2 YSYEKL. The CDR3 consists of 18 residues. CDR3 nucleotide sequence: TGCGCCAGCAGCCAAGATTCTATTGACAGGGGGTTTTTGGACGAGCAGTACTTC. Protein product: CASSQDSIDRGFLDEQYF.